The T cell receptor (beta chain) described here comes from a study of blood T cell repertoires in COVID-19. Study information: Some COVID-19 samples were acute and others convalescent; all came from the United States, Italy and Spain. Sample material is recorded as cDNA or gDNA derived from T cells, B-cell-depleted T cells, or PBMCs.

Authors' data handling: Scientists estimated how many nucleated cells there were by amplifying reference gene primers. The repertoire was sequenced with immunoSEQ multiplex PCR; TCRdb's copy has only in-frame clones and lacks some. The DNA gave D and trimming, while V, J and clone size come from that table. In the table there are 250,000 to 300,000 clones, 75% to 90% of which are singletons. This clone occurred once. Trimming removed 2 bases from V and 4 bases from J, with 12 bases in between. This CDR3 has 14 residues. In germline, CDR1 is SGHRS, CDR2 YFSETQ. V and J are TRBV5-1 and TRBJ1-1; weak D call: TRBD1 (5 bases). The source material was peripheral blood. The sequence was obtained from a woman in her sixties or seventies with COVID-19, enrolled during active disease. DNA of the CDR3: TGCGCCAGCAGCTTCGCAGGGCGGAGCACTGAAGCTTTCTTT. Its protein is CASSFAGRSTEAFF.